The 11 T cell receptor beta chains below were found in one sample sequenced in a study of glioma-infiltrating T cells. Using RNA template, CDR3s of TCR alpha and beta were amplified with iRepertoire arm-PCR. TCRdb reprocessed the multiplex PCR reads via MiXCR and lists one record per CDR3 protein. The sample lists around 350,000 distinct CDR3 sequences; 41% were seen once. Sequencing was done on a sample of glioma tissue, nonneoplastic brain tissue, or PBMCs (not recorded which). The receptors were gathered from a human donor with low-grade glioma or glioblastoma, undergoing nonglioma brain surgery, or in good health (not recorded which).

This clonotype has at least ten counts. This sequence joins TRBV6-1 and TRBJ1-1; no reliable D call. V lost 3 bases and J lost 0, with 5 bases in between. Looked up from germline, CDR1 is MNHNS and CDR2 is SASEGT. The CDR3 totals 13 residues. CDR3 residues: CASSDILNTEAFF. The CDR3 DNA sequence: TGTGCCAGCAGTGACATACTGAACACTGAAGCTTTCTTT.

In regard to this clonotype: The junction departs from the called germline gene at one end, perhaps through a read error. The chain couples TRBV12-3 or TRBV12-4 to TRBJ1-2; D is ambiguous. The length of the CDR3 is 13 residues. In DNA, the CDR3 is TGTGCCAGCAGCTCACTCAGCAACTATTGCTACGCCTTC. It specifies CASSSLSNYCYAF.

This clonotype has just a few counts. The V and J genes are TRBV7-2 and TRBJ2-2; D gene ambiguous. Trimming took 3 bases from V and 2 from J, leaving 7 bases between them. Germline assignment: CDR1 SGHTA and CDR2 FQGNSA. This CDR3 has 14 residues. CDR3 sequence: CASSFDGNTGELFF. The CDR3, as DNA: TGTGCCAGCAGCTTTGACGGAAACACCGGGGAGCTGTTTTTT. Complete variable domain (other parts from reference TRBV7-2 and TRBJ2-2): GAGVSQSPSNKVTEKGKDVELRCDPISGHTALYWYRQSLGQGLEFLIYFQGNSAPDKSGLPSDRFSAERTGGSVSTLTIQRTQQEDSAVYLCASSFDGNTGELFFGEGSRLTVL.

This clonotype was detected only a few times. J is TRBJ2-4 and V is TRBV6-2 or TRBV6-3; D is unclear. The germline gives CDR1 MNHEY, CDR2 SVGEGT. The CDR3 spans 14 residues. V was shortened by 2 bases and J by 0 bases, with 5 bases between the two germline ends. The CDR3 here is CASSYELAKNIQYF. The CDR3 DNA reads as TGTGCCAGCAGTTACGAGCTAGCCAAAAACATTCAGTACTTC.

This clonotype was detected a few times. CDR3 in DNA: TGTGCCAGCAGCCCGACTAGCGGGACCGTCAATGAGCAGTTCTTC. The encoded protein is CASSPTSGTVNEQFF. The chain combines TRBV6-1 with TRBJ2-1; 11 bases match TRBD2. V lost 6 bases to trimming and J lost 6 bases; unmatched junction nucleotides: 7. The germline V gene has CDR1 MNHNS and CDR2 SASEGT. The CDR3 extends over 15 amino acids.

There are a few counts of this clonotype. Compared with germline, one end of the junction differs, possibly owing to a read error. The chain joins TRBV28 to TRBJ1-5; D remains ambiguous. CDR1 is MDHEN and CDR2 is SYDVKM in the germline V gene. The length of the CDR3 is 15 residues. The CDR3 region is CPSSLTPNPNQPQHF. CDR3 nucleotides: TGTCCCAGCAGTCTCACTCCCAACCCCAATCAGCCCCAGCATTTT.

This clonotype was found a few times. This rearrangement joins TRBV4-3 to TRBJ2-1; the match to TRBD2 covers 12 bases. V shed 1 base, J shed 4 bases, and the junction held 2 bases outside the gene matches. The CDR3 extends over 16 amino acids. The germline CDR1 and CDR2 sequences are LGHNA and YSLEER. CDR3 sequence reads: CASSQATSGRYNEQFF. DNA for the CDR3: TGCGCCAGCAGCCAAGCGACTAGCGGGAGATACAATGAGCAGTTCTTC.

The chain is built from TRBV7-3 and TRBJ2-7; 7 bases are a match to TRBD2. Trimming at V came to 0 bases and at J to 7 bases, leaving 6 bases not matched to a gene. CDR1 SGHTA and CDR2 FQGTGA come from the germline V gene. The CDR3 has 14 amino acids. CDR3 protein: CASSLTGGEGEQYF. CDR3 coding DNA: TGTGCCAGCAGCTTAACTGGAGGGGAGGGGGAGCAGTACTTC. Looking up the rest from reference TRBV7-3 and TRBJ2-7 gives the full variable domain: GAGVSQTPSNKVTEKGKYVELRCDPISGHTALYWYRQSLGQGPEFLIYFQGTGAADDSGLPNDRFFAVRPEGSVSTLKIQRTERGDSAVYLCASSLTGGEGEQYFGPGTRLTVT.

This clonotype was detected once. One junction end does not reproduce the germline sequence, and a read error may be involved. V usage is TRBV15 and J usage is TRBJ1-2, with TRBD1 as a possible D gene (5 bases). This CDR3 is built from 15 residues. Germline CDR1 reads LNHNV; CDR2 reads YYDKDF (reference sequence). The CDR3 loop reads CATSTLGENNYGCTF. Here the CDR3 DNA reads TGTGCCACCAGCACCCTGGGGGAGAATAACTATGGCTGCACCTTC.

V and J are TRBV19 and TRBJ2-1; perhaps TRBD1 as D (6 bases). Between the trimmed V and J ends, which lost 5 bases and 10 bases, there was a span of 15 bases. The CDR3 covers 13 residues. Germline CDR1 and CDR2: LNHDA and SQIVND (reference sequence). CDR3 DNA: TGTGCCAGTAGTTCCCAGGGGATTGGCGAGCAGTTCTTC. Amino acids: CASSSQGIGEQFF.

This clonotype was recorded only once. The chain carries TRBV12-3 or TRBV12-4 and TRBJ1-1, with 7 bases matching TRBD1. V gave up 11 bases and J gave up 5 bases; unmatched junction bases: 14. This CDR3 has 14 amino acids. The CDR3, as DNA: TGTGCCGGCACCACGGGCAGGGGGTGGACTGAAGCTTTCTTT. Residues: CAGTTGRGWTEAFF.